This T cell receptor (beta chain) was recovered during a study of cytomegalovirus exposure and HLA in healthy donors. The PCR ran on 60 Vbeta and 13 Jbeta primers. Only in-frame clones appear in the TCRdb table, and some are missing; sequencing was by immunoSEQ multiplex PCR. The table includes over 90,000 clones, approximately 85% detected once. V was pared by 6 bases and J by 2 bases, with 9 bases of the junction left unmatched. CDR3 length: 15 amino acids. In germline, CDR1 is MNHNS, CDR2 SASEGT. Material for sequencing was PBMCs. The V gene is TRBV6-1, the J gene TRBJ2-7, with TRBD1 matching 8 bases. The clonotype was recovered from a man aged 35 to 55 in good health and CMV-seropositive. CDR3 nucleotide sequence: TGTGCCAGCAGACTTCCCGGGACAGGTCCCTACGAGCAGTACTTC. This codes for CASRLPGTGPYEQYF.